The 28 T cell receptor beta chains given below trace back to one sample, sequenced in a study of beta chain features in type 1 diabetes. The authors reverse transcribed all of the isolated RNA, so sequencing captured expressed TCRB transcripts. Sequencing used immunoSEQ multiplex PCR; TCRdb keeps in-frame clones, though not all of them. This repertoire shows about 930,000 clones, 15% to 20% found once; its top ten account for about 0.02%. Sample: naive CD4+ T cells from blood. These receptors came from a woman aged 18-29 years in good health.

This chain connects TRBV2 to TRBJ2-2; D uncertain. V lost 5 bases and J 0 bases, leaving 7 bases between the germline ends. This CDR3 comprises 14 residues. CDR1 and CDR2 from the germline V gene are SNHLY and FYNNEI. This chain's CDR3 is CASSSRTNTGELFF. In DNA form, the CDR3 reads TGTGCCAGCAGTAGCAGAACGAACACCGGGGAGCTGTTTTTT.

The chain joins TRBV19 to TRBJ2-7; 8 positions agree with TRBD2. The CDR3 consists of 13 residues. V shed 6 bases, J shed 3 bases, and the junction held 4 bases outside the gene matches. In germline, CDR1 is LNHDA, CDR2 SQIVND (reference sequence). CDR3 sequence (DNA): TGTGCCAGTAGACCCAGCGGGAGCTACGAGCAGTACTTC. Amino acid sequence: CASRPSGSYEQYF.

This clone was observed a handful of times. The chain recombines TRBV19 with TRBJ1-2; the match to TRBD1 covers 7 bases. Germline lookup yields CDR1 LNHDA and CDR2 SQIVND (reference sequence). This CDR3 is built from 16 residues. V lost 4 bases to trimming and J lost 2 bases; unmatched junction nucleotides: 10. CDR3 in DNA: TGTGCCAGTAGTAAGGGCCGACAGGGAGTCAACTATGGCTACACCTTC. Translating it yields CASSKGRQGVNYGYTF.

This clone was observed a few times. Within the sample, other DNA sequences also encode this same CDR3. J is TRBJ2-3 and V is TRBV15; 10 bases line up with TRBD2. The length of the CDR3 is 15 residues. CDR1 and CDR2 (germline): LNHNV, YYDKDF (reference sequence). The V segment lost 5 bases and the J segment 0 bases; nucleotides outside the gene matches: 2. The CDR3 nucleotides read TGTGCCACCAGCGGACTAGCGGCAAGCACAGATACGCAGTATTTT. This codes for CATSGLAASTDTQYF.

This clone was counted between two and nine times. The chain employs TRBV4-3 and TRBJ2-3; 8 bases align to TRBD2. Per the germline V gene, CDR1 is LGHNA and CDR2 is YSLEER. V lost 0 bases to trimming and J lost 1 base; unmatched junction nucleotides: 3. The CDR3 sequence is 16 residues long. The CDR3 nucleotides read TGCGCCAGCAGCCAAGAACTAGCGGAACGCACAGATACGCAGTATTTT. Translated, it gives CASSQELAERTDTQYF.

This clone has more than one count but fewer than ten. V is TRBV2 and J is TRBJ1-5; D ambiguous. The CDR3 is made up of 13 amino acids. V gave up 7 bases and J gave up 4 bases, with 11 bases separating them. Germline V gene sequence: CDR1 SNHLY, CDR2 FYNNEI. CDR3 sequence (DNA): TGTGCCAGCACCACTCTGGGGAATCAGCCCCAGCATTTT. Residues: CASTTLGNQPQHF.

This clone occurred a few times. The CDR3 reads CASSLDGRAPTSTDTQYF. The CDR3 DNA reads as TGTGCCAGCTCACTCGACGGGAGGGCACCCACTAGCACAGATACGCAGTATTTT. This rearrangement joins TRBV18 to TRBJ2-3, with 8 positions matching TRBD2. This CDR3 spans 18 amino acids. Trimming cost V 4 bases and J 0 bases; bases outside gene matches: 12. Germline values: CDR1 KGHSH, CDR2 LQKENI. Supplemented by reference TRBV18 and TRBJ2-3, the full variable domain reads NAGVMQNPRHLVRRRGQEARLRCSPMKGHSHVYWYRQLPEEGLKFMVYLQKENIIDESGMPKERFSAEFPKEGPSILRIQQVVRGDSAAYFCASSLDGRAPTSTDTQYFGPGTRLTVL.

The table lists this clone with a few counts. The V gene is TRBV6-5, the J gene TRBJ1-2, with D maybe TRBD1 (5 bases). V was trimmed by 6 bases and J by 4 bases, leaving 18 bases between them. Germline V gene data show CDR1 as MNHEY and CDR2 as SVGAGI. The CDR3 loop spans 15 amino acids. The CDR3 DNA follows: TGTGCCAGCAGAAAGTATTCGTCGGGGGGCTATGGCTACACCTTC. Translated: CASRKYSSGGYGYTF.

This clone has only a few counts. The chain joins TRBV2 to TRBJ2-5; D remains unclear. V was clipped by 7 bases and J by 5 bases, with 8 bases between them. Germline CDR1 is SNHLY and CDR2 is FYNNEI. The CDR3 extends over 11 amino acids. The CDR3 DNA is TGTGCCAGCAAGCGTTCGGAGACCCAGTACTTC. Its translation: CASKRSETQYF.

This clone was observed a handful of times. The rearrangement uses TRBV5-1 and TRBJ2-5, with 8 nucleotides matching TRBD2. The trim removed 4 bases at V and 5 bases at J, leaving 10 bases unmatched. The CDR3 totals 15 residues. CDR1 is SGHRS, CDR2 YFSETQ, per germline. The CDR3 here is CASSPGTRGQETQYF. Here the CDR3 DNA reads TGCGCCAGCAGCCCTGGGACTAGAGGGCAGGAGACCCAGTACTTC. Looking up the rest from reference TRBV5-1 and TRBJ2-5 gives the full variable domain: KAGVTQTPRYLIKTRGQQVTLSCSPISGHRSVSWYQQTPGQGLQFLFEYFSETQRNKGNFPGRFSGRQFSNSRSEMNVSTLELGDSALYLCASSPGTRGQETQYFGPGTRLLVL.

The CDR3 region is CASYTRHSEQYF. CDR3 sequence (DNA): TGTGCCAGCTATACTCGGCACAGCGAGCAGTACTTC. The chain joins TRBV28 to TRBJ2-7; unclear D gene. Trimming cost V 8 bases and J 6 bases, with 14 bases left between them. Germline CDR1 and CDR2: MDHEN and SYDVKM. The length of the CDR3 is 12 residues.

The rearrangement uses TRBV5-6 and TRBJ2-7, with TRBD2 identical over 8 bases. The germline V gene has CDR1 SGHDT and CDR2 YYEEEE. The CDR3 has 17 amino acids. The junction had 11 bases not matched to a gene; V was cut back by 0 bases and J by 3 bases. Here the CDR3 DNA reads TGTGCCAGCAGCTTGGGCGGCGGGGGGCCGATCAGCTACGAGCAGTACTTC. It is translated as CASSLGGGGPISYEQYF.

The rearrangement links TRBV5-4 to TRBJ2-1, with D possibly TRBD2 on 7 matching bases. The CDR3 runs 15 residues. Trimming left V 2 bases short and J 3 bases short, with 12 bases between. The germline CDR1 and CDR2 sequences are SGHNT and YYREEE (reference sequence). This chain's CDR3 is CASSFGGPNYNEQFF. The CDR3 DNA follows: TGTGCCAGCAGCTTCGGGGGGCCCAACTACAATGAGCAGTTCTTC.

As concerns this clone: Mismatch with germline at one junction end may stem from a read error. The V call is TRBV10-1, the J call TRBJ2-1; tentative D call: TRBD1 (5 bases). There are 13 residues in the CDR3. Germline-derived CDR1 and CDR2 are WNHNN and SYGVQD (reference sequence). CDR3 region: CASSEVYTGPRIF. The CDR3 DNA sequence: TGCGCCAGCAGTGAGGTTTATACAGGACCGAGGATCTTC.

This clone was found a few times. The chain carries TRBV28 and TRBJ2-6; a possible D gene is TRBD2 (5 bases). Trimming stripped 3 bases from V and 2 bases from J, with 11 bases between. Germline V CDR1 and CDR2: MDHEN, SYDVKM. The CDR3 length is 16 residues. This CDR3 is CASSFWERAGANVLTF. CDR3 DNA sequence: TGTGCCAGCAGTTTTTGGGAGAGGGCTGGGGCCAACGTCCTGACTTTC.

This clone showed up just a few times. CDR3 sequence reads: CASSSLDEYEQYF. CDR3 nucleotides: TGTGCCAGCAGTTCCTTGGATGAGTACGAGCAGTACTTC. V and J are TRBV6-5 and TRBJ2-7; D remains ambiguous. The germline gives CDR1 MNHEY, CDR2 SVGAGI. The CDR3 has 13 residues. The V gene lost 4 bases and the J gene lost 4 bases, with 11 bases spanning the gap.

This clone has only a few counts. V gene TRBV7-2 combines with J gene TRBJ2-7; D not resolved. Germline V gives CDR1 SGHTA, CDR2 FQGNSA. This CDR3 has 13 amino acids. V lost 5 bases and J 2 bases, leaving 10 bases between the germline ends. The CDR3 bases are TGTGCCAGCAGCCTTGACGTAACCTACGAGCAGTACTTC. Translating gives CASSLDVTYEQYF.

Note on this clone: Distinct nucleotide sequences in the sample also encode this CDR3. This rearrangement joins TRBV7-9 to TRBJ2-5; no definite D call. Germline loops: CDR1 SEHNR, CDR2 FQNEAQ (reference sequence). Deletions cut 5 bases from V and 1 base from J, with 8 bases between. CDR3 length: 13 residues. This CDR3 reads CASSRGSQETQYF. The CDR3 DNA reads TGTGCCAGCAGCCGTGGGTCCCAAGAGACCCAGTACTTC.

This chain connects TRBV18 to TRBJ2-1, with D tentatively TRBD2 (6 bases). The CDR3 loop spans 17 amino acids. Trimming took 5 bases from V and 0 from J, leaving 17 bases between them. From germline, CDR1 is KGHSH and CDR2 LQKENI. The chain's CDR3 is CASSTSLAVGSYNEQFF. Here the CDR3 DNA reads TGTGCCAGCTCAACCTCTTTAGCGGTTGGCTCCTACAATGAGCAGTTCTTC. The full variable domain, in which reference TRBV18 and TRBJ2-1 provide the parts outside the CDR3, is NAGVMQNPRHLVRRRGQEARLRCSPMKGHSHVYWYRQLPEEGLKFMVYLQKENIIDESGMPKERFSAEFPKEGPSILRIQQVVRGDSAAYFCASSTSLAVGSYNEQFFGPGTRLTVL.

This clone was picked up a small number of times. This may stem from a read error, because a much larger clone lies one nucleotide away. Other nucleotide sequences from this sample produce the same CDR3. In DNA, the CDR3 is TGTGCCAGCAGCCCAGCCTACGAGCAGTACTTC. It codes for CASSPAYEQYF. This chain uses TRBV11-2 with TRBJ2-7, with unresolved D. From germline, CDR1 is SGHAT and CDR2 FQNNGV. V was shortened by 5 bases and J by 2 bases, with 4 bases between the two germline ends. The CDR3 extends over 11 amino acids.

The chain uses TRBV5-4 and TRBJ2-7, with 10 positions matching TRBD2. The germline V gene has CDR1 SGHNT and CDR2 YYREEE (reference sequence). Unmatched junction bases numbered 9, after V lost 4 bases and J lost 2 bases. The CDR3 is 16 residues long. This CDR3 reads CASSQDLSGRAYEQYF. The CDR3 DNA is TGTGCCAGCAGCCAAGATCTCAGCGGGAGGGCCTACGAGCAGTACTTC.

The chain couples TRBV5-1 to TRBJ2-1, with D perhaps TRBD2 (5 bases). Trimming removed 0 bases from V and 0 bases from J, with 7 bases in between. The CDR3 contains 15 residues. CDR1 SGHRS and CDR2 YFSETQ come from the germline V gene. CDR3 in amino acids: CASSLETTSYNEQFF. The CDR3 DNA is TGCGCCAGCAGCTTGGAGACTACCTCCTACAATGAGCAGTTCTTC.

As for this clone: In the same sample, other DNA sequences code for this CDR3. V usage is TRBV5-1 and J usage is TRBJ1-4, with 7 positions matching TRBD1. J was trimmed by 8 bases and V by 0 bases; bases with no gene match: 4. The germline gives CDR1 SGHRS, CDR2 YFSETQ. CDR3 length: 14 residues. The CDR3 here is CASSLGQGREKLFF. The CDR3, as DNA: TGCGCCAGCAGCTTGGGACAGGGTCGCGAAAAACTGTTTTTT.

J is TRBJ2-3 and V is TRBV5-4, with a tentative D call TRBD2 (5 bases). The germline V gene encodes CDR1 SGHNT and CDR2 YYREEE (reference sequence). Deletions cut 4 bases from V and 2 bases from J, with 17 bases between. The CDR3 totals 16 residues. CDR3 DNA sequence: TGTGCCAGCAGCGTACGGAGGAGCGGTTTCACAGATACGCAGTATTTT. Its translation is CASSVRRSGFTDTQYF. Drawing the rest from reference TRBV5-4 and TRBJ2-3, the complete variable domain is ETGVTQSPTHLIKTRGQQVTLRCSSQSGHNTVSWYQQALGQGPQFIFQYYREEENGRGNFPPRFSGLQFPNYSSELNVNALELDDSALYLCASSVRRSGFTDTQYFGPGTRLTVL.

The genes are TRBV29-1 and TRBJ1-2, with D hard to call. CDR1 and CDR2 (germline): SQVTM, ANQGSEA. CDR3 length equals 13 residues. Trimming removed 4 bases from V and 3 bases from J, with 12 bases in between. The CDR3 DNA reads as TGCAGCGTTGGGGTCGGGGTCGACTATGGCTACACCTTC. Protein product: CSVGVGVDYGYTF.

This clone was seen a handful of times. The V call is TRBV19, the J call TRBJ2-2; D is unresolved. Trimming removed 10 bases from V and 8 bases from J, with 14 bases in between. The V gene's germline CDR1 is LNHDA and CDR2 SQIVND (reference sequence). This CDR3 is built from 12 residues. Here the CDR3 reads CATTRNNGELFF. In DNA, the CDR3 is TGTGCCACCACGAGGAATAATGGGGAGCTGTTTTTT. Filled out from reference TRBV19 and TRBJ2-2, the complete variable domain reads DGGITQSPKYLFRKEGQNVTLSCEQNLNHDAMYWYRQDPGQGLRLIYYSQIVNDFQKGDIAEGYSVSREKKESFPLTVTSAQKNPTAFYLCATTRNNGELFFGEGSRLTVL.

V is TRBV7-2 and J is TRBJ2-5, with 14 positions matching TRBD2. TRBJ2-7 explains the end of the DNA better; the J call may be wrong. Per germline, CDR1 SGHTA and CDR2 FQGNSA. The CDR3 spans 18 residues. CDR3 residues: CASSLRAGTSGRVYEQYF. CDR3 coding DNA: TGTGCCAGCAGCTTAAGGGCCGGGACTAGCGGGAGAGTCTACGAGCAGTACTTC.

This clone was picked up a small number of times. V and J are TRBV5-1 and TRBJ2-2; D might be TRBD1 (7 bases). Germline CDR1 is SGHRS and CDR2 is YFSETQ. The V and J ends lost 4 bases and 2 bases respectively, with 12 bases between them. The CDR3 extends over 15 amino acids. The CDR3: CASSRGDRNTGELFF. The CDR3 DNA reads as TGCGCCAGCAGCCGCGGGGACAGAAACACCGGGGAGCTGTTTTTT. Filled out from reference TRBV5-1 and TRBJ2-2, the complete variable domain reads KAGVTQTPRYLIKTRGQQVTLSCSPISGHRSVSWYQQTPGQGLQFLFEYFSETQRNKGNFPGRFSGRQFSNSRSEMNVSTLELGDSALYLCASSRGDRNTGELFFGEGSRLTVL.